The T cell receptor beta chain described here comes from a study of early T cells in non-severe SARS-CoV-2 infection. Whole-study context: Bulk RNA from unsorted whole blood was sequenced; chains were unpaired.

General study points: Matching with VDJdb favored anti-spike CD8 responses (missing private and CD4 specificities).

Ten or more counts support this clonotype. The antigen is not known. As part of library construction, unique molecular identifiers were attached to individual cDNA molecules. TCRdb independently ran MiXCR on the 5' RACE reads; one entry per CDR3 protein. The sample shows over 25,000 distinct CDR3 sequences, about 5% of them seen only once. CDR1 LGHNA and CDR2 YNFKEQ come from the germline V gene. Trimming removed 0 bases from V and 2 bases from J, with 17 bases in between. The CDR3 has 17 residues. V and J are TRBV4-2 and TRBJ2-7; D is ambiguous. The sample taken for sequencing was whole blood. This clonotype was sampled from an adult who was a healthcare worker with PCR-confirmed SARS-CoV-2 infection or an uninfected control (not recorded which). CDR3 protein: CASSQDYSGLDTYEQYF. Written as DNA, the CDR3 is TGTGCCAGCAGCCAAGATTATTCTGGGTTGGATACCTACGAGCAGTACTTC.